The 4 T cell receptor beta chains given below trace back to one sample, sequenced in a study of tissue T cells after allogeneic stem cell transplantation. Here immunoSEQ multiplex PCR was the method, and the copy in TCRdb shows in-frame clones only, minus some. This sample has over 6,500 clones, with 40% to 55% found just once. This sample's time point: mouse harvest day 7 after allogeneic transplant. Each mouse received 10^7 T-cell-depleted marrow cells plus 10^6 splenic CD5+ T cells by tail vein. The sample was lymph node tissue. These receptors were collected from a female BALB/c mouse given C57BL/6 T cells with graft-versus-host disease after an allogeneic hematopoietic cell transplant.

Notes on this clone: An end of the junction differs from the germline gene, which may be a read error. The genes and germline here are from mouse. The CDR3 extends 1 residue past the end of the read, so its final part is completed from the germline J gene. Other DNA variants within this sample encode the same CDR3. The J gene is TRBJ1-4, the V gene TRBV19, with D perhaps matching TRBD1 (5 bases). The CDR3 has 14 residues. CDR1 FNHDT and CDR2 SITEND come from the germline V gene (reference sequence). CDR3 protein: CASSGQFSNERLFF. The DNA read from the CDR3 is TGTGCCAGCAGTGGACAATTTTCCAACGAAAGGTTATTT.

Worth noting for this clone: Germline and genes: mouse. The sequenced fragment ends 1 residue before the CDR3 boundary, so the rest is inferred from the germline J gene. The J gene is TRBJ2-7, the V gene TRBV26; D not resolved. This CDR3 is 13 amino acids long. Trimming pared 2 bases from V and 2 bases from J, leaving 7 bases between. CDR1 KGHPV and CDR2 FQNQEV come from the germline V gene (reference sequence). CDR3 bases read: TGTGCCAGCAGTCTGGGGGTTACCTATGAACAGTAC. Translating gives CASSLGVTYEQY. The CDR3 as a whole reads CASSLGVTYEQYF. Full variable domain (missing parts from reference TRBV26 and TRBJ2-7): NSKVIQTPRYLVKGQGQKAKMRCIPEKGHPVVFWYQQNKNNEFKFLINFQNQEVLQQIDMTEKRFSAECPSNSPCSLEIQSSEAGDSALYLCASSLGVTYEQYFGPGTRLTVL.

With regard to this clone: A junction end diverges from the germline sequence, so it may reflect a read error. Gene names denote mouse genes. Coverage ceases 1 residue before the CDR3 finishes, and the germline J gene fills in the end. The rearrangement uses TRBV13-1 and TRBJ2-3; 7 nucleotides agree with TRBD2. CDR3 length equals 15 residues. Germline V lookup: CDR1 NSHNY, CDR2 SYGAGN. CDR3 bases read: TGTGCCAGCGGTGATCCTGGGGGTAGTGCAGAAACGCTGTAT. Amino acids: CASGDPGGSAETLY. The whole CDR3 protein is CASGDPGGSAETLYF.

Comment on this clone: The genes are named according to mouse. The observed sequence ends 1 residue before the CDR3 terminus, with the missing tail filled in from the germline J gene. J is TRBJ2-2 and V is TRBV26; 7 bases map to TRBD2. With 4 bases clipped from V and 4 bases from J, the junction kept 6 bases outside the gene matches. The CDR3 length is 15 residues. CDR1 is KGHPV, CDR2 FQNQEV, per germline (reference sequence). CDR3 bases read: TGTGCCAGCAGTCGCCTGGTGGGGGGCACCGGGCAGCTCTAC. As protein: CASSRLVGGTGQLY. The whole CDR3 sequence reads CASSRLVGGTGQLYF. The full variable domain, rest sourced from reference TRBV26 and TRBJ2-2, is NSKVIQTPRYLVKGQGQKAKMRCIPEKGHPVVFWYQQNKNNEFKFLINFQNQEVLQQIDMTEKRFSAECPSNSPCSLEIQSSEAGDSALYLCASSRLVGGTGQLYFGEGSKLTVL.